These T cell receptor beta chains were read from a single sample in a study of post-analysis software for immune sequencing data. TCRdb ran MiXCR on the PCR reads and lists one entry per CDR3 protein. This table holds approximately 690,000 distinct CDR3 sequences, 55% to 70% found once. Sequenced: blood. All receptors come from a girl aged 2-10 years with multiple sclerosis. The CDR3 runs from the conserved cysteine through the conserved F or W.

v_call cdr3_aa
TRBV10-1 CASSESHQNYGYTF
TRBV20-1 CSAGTGFWQETQYF
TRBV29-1 CSVLKQGLAYEQYF
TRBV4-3 CASSQVVRGDYGYTF
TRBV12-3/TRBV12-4 CACSVTGGSGYGYTF
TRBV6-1 CASSDRGPSTDTQYF
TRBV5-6 CASSLTVTGKETQYF
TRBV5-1 CASSIGAGPPETQYF
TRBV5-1 CASSWTGNEGYTF
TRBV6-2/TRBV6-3 CAGSSGTGIFTLYEQYF
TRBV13 CASSSGGGAKGPGYTF
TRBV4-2 CASSQEAGTSWGQETQYF
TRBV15 CATSRDRKGAGGYTF
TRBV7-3 CASSEQTGAYNEQFF
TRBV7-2 CASSSYVQGIYGYTF
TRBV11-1 CTSTESPGLGSNEQFF
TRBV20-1 CSADTLDGQGDLEQFF
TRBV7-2 CASSLGGSNTEAFF
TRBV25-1 CASSSREVQETQYF
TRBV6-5 CASSTPLAGSLNEQFF
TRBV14 CASSQVRGLVSSGYTF
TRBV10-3 CAISELERQETQYF
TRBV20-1 CSANQNSGYNEQFF
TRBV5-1 CASSFGWRDYGYTF
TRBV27 CASRSLHLPYEQYF
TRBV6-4 CASSALAGASTDTQYF
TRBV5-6 CASSTRFSYNEQFF
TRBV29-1 CSVGQGDETQYF
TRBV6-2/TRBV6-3 CASSTLGGYTF
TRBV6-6 CASRPGQNQDIQYF
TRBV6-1 CASSEQGTRTDTQYF
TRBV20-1 CSARLTERGDTQYF
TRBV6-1 CASSELYSVNYEQYF
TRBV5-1 CASSPTSDRDYGYTF
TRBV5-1 CASSLSGLAGTDTQYF
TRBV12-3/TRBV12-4 CASSLLAGGEQFF
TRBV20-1 CSAAVLGIQETQYF
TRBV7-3 CASSSQGDYEQYF
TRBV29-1 CSSRWLADNEQFF